These 25 T cell receptor beta chains originate from one sample sequenced in a study of blood T cells in healthy people across ages. Primers used in a second PCR of about 6 to 11 cycles were a sample-barcoded 5' primer and a J-beta primer mix. Via MiXCR, TCRdb re-called the 5' RACE reads, giving one row per CDR3 protein. The sample has more than 700,000 distinct CDR3 sequences; about 45% are singletons. The sequenced sample was blood. Receptors originate from an older man in good health.

The chain employs TRBV7-2 and TRBJ2-1; unclear D gene. The CDR3 totals 13 residues. The V and J ends lost 6 bases and 7 bases respectively, with 13 bases between them. Per the germline V gene, CDR1 is SGHTA and CDR2 is FQGNSA. CDR3 nucleotide sequence: TGTGCCAGCAGGTCCCCGACTTCGAATGAGCAGTTCTTC. Translated, it gives CASRSPTSNEQFF.

Concerning this clonotype: The germline gene is not matched at one end of the junction; a read error may be the cause. This rearrangement joins TRBV29-1 to TRBJ2-3; D might be TRBD2 (5 bases). Germline CDR1 SQVTM, CDR2 ANQGSEA. This CDR3 has 15 residues. The CDR3 protein is CSVELAASSTDTRYF. CDR3 coding DNA: TGCAGCGTTGAGCTCGCAGCCTCTAGCACAGATACGCGGTATTTT.

The chain recombines TRBV29-1 with TRBJ2-1; D call uncertain. Trimming left V 2 bases short and J 4 bases short, with 6 bases between. The CDR3 contains 12 residues. Per the germline V gene, CDR1 is SQVTM and CDR2 is ANQGSEA. The CDR3: CSVELRYNEQFF. The CDR3 DNA follows: TGCAGCGTTGAATTGCGTTACAATGAGCAGTTCTTC.

This clonotype was picked up a small number of times. The chain combines TRBV7-3 with TRBJ2-3, with 7 bases aligning to TRBD2. Germline lookup yields CDR1 SGHTA and CDR2 FQGTGA. With V trimmed by 6 bases and J by 3 bases, 6 bases remained unmatched. The CDR3 length is 14 residues. Written as DNA, the CDR3 is TGTGCCAGCAGGCCGGGGGGAATAACAGATACGCAGTATTTT. Its protein product is CASRPGGITDTQYF.

This clonotype has a handful of counts. The V call is TRBV29-1, the J call TRBJ2-4; D is perhaps TRBD1 (8 bases). Germline V lookup: CDR1 SQVTM, CDR2 ANQGSEA. This CDR3 region has 15 residues. Trimming removed 4 bases from V and 1 base from J, with 14 bases in between. The CDR3 nucleotides read TGCAGCGTTGGTACAGGGGGGGGGGCCAAAAACATTCAGTACTTC. Residues: CSVGTGGGAKNIQYF.

This rearrangement joins TRBV20-1 to TRBJ2-7, with a weak D call TRBD1 (6 bases). Germline V gene data show CDR1 as DFQATT and CDR2 as SNEGSKA (reference sequence). The V and J ends lost 0 bases and 1 base respectively, with 19 bases between them. There are 17 residues in the CDR3. CDR3: CSARDEMGTRLSYEQYF. The CDR3 DNA reads as TGCAGTGCTAGAGATGAGATGGGGACACGCCTTTCCTACGAGCAGTACTTC.

The V and J genes are TRBV20-1 and TRBJ2-3; TRBD2 aligns across 7 bases. Per germline, CDR1 DFQATT and CDR2 SNEGSKA (reference sequence). After removal of 4 bases from V and 7 bases from J, the junction contained 11 bases not matched to a gene. This CDR3 comprises 14 residues. In DNA, the CDR3 is TGCAGTGCTAACTTGCGGGGAGGGAGCCATACGCAGTATTTT. It is translated as CSANLRGGSHTQYF.

This clonotype was observed a few times. V gene TRBV4-2 combines with J gene TRBJ2-4, with D perhaps TRBD1 (6 bases). Germline V gene sequence: CDR1 LGHNA, CDR2 YNFKEQ. V gave up 5 bases and J gave up 1 base, with 15 bases separating them. The CDR3 totals 16 residues. The CDR3 is CASSNLQGTAKNIQYF. CDR3 nucleotides: TGTGCCAGCAGCAACCTCCAGGGGACGGCCAAAAACATTCAGTACTTC.

The chain links TRBV28 to TRBJ2-4; D is perhaps TRBD1 (5 bases). This CDR3 is 16 amino acids long. Germline CDR1 reads MDHEN; CDR2 reads SYDVKM. Deletions cut 2 bases from V and 0 bases from J, with 11 bases between. The CDR3 DNA reads TGTGCCAGCAGTTTAATGTCAGGACAAGCCAAAAACATTCAGTACTTC. Residues: CASSLMSGQAKNIQYF. The whole variable domain, filled in from reference TRBV28 and TRBJ2-4, reads DVKVTQSSRYLVKRTGEKVFLECVQDMDHENMFWYRQDPGLGLRLIYFSYDVKMKEKGDIPEGYSVSREKKERFSLILESASTNQTSMYLCASSLMSGQAKNIQYFGAGTRLSVL.

The chain is built from TRBV27 and TRBJ2-3; D gene uncertain. V lost 5 bases and J 2 bases, leaving 11 bases between the germline ends. The CDR3 covers 14 residues. In germline, CDR1 is MNHEY, CDR2 SMNVEV (reference sequence). The DNA for the CDR3 is TGTGCCAGCAGTACCCAGACTGTCACAGATACGCAGTATTTT. It is translated as CASSTQTVTDTQYF.

This chain uses TRBV28 with TRBJ2-7; TRBD2 aligns across 7 bases. J gave up 6 bases and V 7 bases, and 9 bases lay outside the gene matches. CDR3 length: 13 amino acids. Germline CDR1 is MDHEN and CDR2 is SYDVKM. CDR3 loop: CASTPRGGGEQYF. In nucleotides, the CDR3 is TGTGCCAGCACCCCAAGGGGCGGGGGCGAGCAGTACTTC.

The chain couples TRBV20-1 to TRBJ2-1, with 11 bases matching TRBD2. V lost 4 bases to trimming and J lost 5 bases; unmatched junction nucleotides: 7. Per germline, CDR1 DFQATT and CDR2 SNEGSKA (reference sequence). The CDR3 contains 15 residues. This CDR3 reads CSATLLAGADNEQFF. The CDR3 region has the DNA TGCAGTGCTACCTTACTAGCGGGAGCCGACAATGAGCAGTTCTTC.

V usage is TRBV7-9 and J usage is TRBJ1-2; TRBD1 matches 10 bases. Germline loops: CDR1 SEHNR, CDR2 FQNEAQ (reference sequence). V was pared by 3 bases and J by 10 bases, with 11 bases of the junction left unmatched. CDR3 size: 15 residues. The CDR3 spells CASSLTTGQGMAYTF. CDR3 DNA: TGTGCCAGCAGCTTGACCACGGGACAGGGGATGGCCTACACCTTC.

The J gene is TRBJ2-3, the V gene TRBV6-5; D is unresolved. Germline V gene data show CDR1 as MNHEY and CDR2 as SVGAGI. The CDR3 sequence is 13 residues long. The V gene lost 7 bases and the J gene lost 1 base, with 9 bases spanning the gap. CDR3 protein: CASTNPGTDTQYF. The CDR3 region has the DNA TGTGCCAGCACCAATCCCGGCACAGATACGCAGTATTTT.

The DNA for the CDR3 is TGTGCCAGCAGTTACGCGCAGCCGGGACACCTCTCCTACGAGCAGTACTTC. It is translated as CASSYAQPGHLSYEQYF. The rearrangement uses TRBV6-2 or TRBV6-3 and TRBJ2-7, with D maybe TRBD1 (6 bases). From germline, CDR1 is MNHEY and CDR2 SVGEGT. V was pared by 2 bases and J by 0 bases, with 17 bases between. CDR3 size: 17 residues.

This clonotype was seen only a few times. CDR3 sequence (DNA): TGCGCCAGCAGCCAAGATTCAGGGGAGAGCCGACAAATGGAAAAACTGTTTTTT. Translation gives CASSQDSGESRQMEKLFF. The genes are TRBV4-3 and TRBJ1-4; TRBD1 is a possible D gene (6 bases). With 0 bases removed from V and 8 bases from J, the gap between germline ends came to 22 bases. Germline lookup yields CDR1 LGHNA and CDR2 YSLEER. The CDR3 loop spans 18 amino acids.

This clonotype was detected many times. This could be a read error, since a much larger clone is one nucleotide away. The chain links TRBV4-2 to TRBJ2-1; no clear D. The assigned J gene may be wrong: the sequence end matches TRBJ2-7 better. The V gene's germline CDR1 is LGHNA and CDR2 YNFKEQ. This CDR3 comprises 15 residues. The CDR3 spells CASSQVSPGYNEQYF. In DNA form, the CDR3 reads TGTGCCAGCAGCCAAGTGTCTCCGGGCTACAATGAGCAGTACTTC.

This clonotype has a handful of counts. The rearrangement links TRBV20-1 to TRBJ2-3, with TRBD2 matching 9 bases. The J segment lost 5 bases and the V segment lost 3 bases, leaving 6 bases of the junction unmatched. This CDR3 is built from 14 residues. The germline gives CDR1 DFQATT, CDR2 SNEGSKA (reference sequence). CDR3 in DNA: TGCAGTGCTAGGCCTAGCGGGATCTTAGATACGCAGTATTTT. Residues: CSARPSGILDTQYF.

The chain employs TRBV7-2 and TRBJ2-5, with 9 bases matching TRBD2. The germline gives CDR1 SGHTA, CDR2 FQGNSA. With 9 bases clipped from V and 1 base from J, the junction kept 3 bases outside the gene matches. The CDR3 length is 13 residues. CDR3 nucleotide sequence: TGTGCCAGTGCTAGCGGGATCCAAGAGACCCAGTACTTC. Encoded protein: CASASGIQETQYF.

The chain carries TRBV20-1 and TRBJ2-1; the D gene could be TRBD1 or TRBD2 (9 bases each). Germline assignment: CDR1 DFQATT and CDR2 SNEGSKA (reference sequence). CDR3 length: 19 residues. V shed 6 bases and J shed 6 bases, with 33 bases lying between them. The CDR3 coding sequence is TGCAGTGCCACATCCCCGGGACAGGGAGGGCTAGCGGGACTCAATGAGCAGTTCTTC. This encodes CSATSPGQGGLAGLNEQFF.

This chain links TRBV7-2 with TRBJ2-7; 9 positions agree with TRBD1. Trimming took 5 bases from V and 6 from J; bases not matched to a gene: 14. The germline V gene encodes CDR1 SGHTA and CDR2 FQGNSA. There are 16 residues in the CDR3. The CDR3 loop reads CASSTSFDRGEGEQYF. CDR3 DNA: TGTGCCAGCAGCACATCCTTCGACAGGGGGGAGGGCGAGCAGTACTTC.

V is TRBV20-1 and J is TRBJ2-4, with a tentative D call TRBD2 (6 bases). The DNA end is more similar to TRBJ2-7, so the J call may be wrong. Germline V gives CDR1 DFQATT, CDR2 SNEGSKA (reference sequence). The CDR3 extends over 13 amino acids. This chain's CDR3 is CSATGTGFYEQYF. Written as DNA, the CDR3 is TGCAGTGCCACCGGGACTGGTTTCTACGAGCAGTACTTC.

This clonotype was recorded a few times. V and J are TRBV4-1 and TRBJ1-2; D uncertain. The germline V gene has CDR1 MGHRA and CDR2 YSYEKL. Trimming shortened V by 3 bases and J by 8 bases, and 10 bases separated the two germline ends. The CDR3 contains 12 residues. CDR3 in amino acids: CASSHRSEGYTF. CDR3 DNA sequence: TGCGCCAGCAGCCACCGTAGTGAGGGCTACACCTTC.

CDR3 sequence reads: CASSPTWGNEQYF. The CDR3 region has the DNA TGTGCCAGCAGTCCGACGTGGGGCAATGAGCAGTACTTC. V gene TRBV12-3 or TRBV12-4 combines with J gene TRBJ2-7, with D possibly being TRBD1 (5 bases). The germline V and J ends were trimmed by 5 bases and 7 bases, with 15 bases remaining between them. There are 13 residues in the CDR3.

This clonotype was recorded many times. The V gene is TRBV10-3, the J gene TRBJ1-6; D is unresolved. Germline V gives CDR1 ENHRY, CDR2 SYGVKD. This CDR3 is 12 amino acids long. V lost 0 bases to trimming and J lost 10 bases, with 4 bases between them. This CDR3 is CAISESRSPLHF. The CDR3 DNA is TGTGCCATCAGTGAGTCTCGGTCACCCCTCCACTTT.